The rows below give T cell receptor beta chains drawn from one sample of a study of graft-versus-host responses after intestinal transplantation. The protocol was immunoSEQ multiplex PCR, while the TCRdb copy is restricted to in-frame clones and leaves out a portion. The sample has about 9,600 clones, 86% seen once. The sample in question was ileum tissue, obtained less than 850 days after intestinal transplantation. The receptors here all came from a human patient who received an intestinal transplant, so some T cells may come from the graft donor. Each CDR3 is given with its conserved first and last residue. A D gene is named only where the DNA matches it firmly. Some rows have no size entry. The others give once, few or many, or a class for an expanded clone.

V,size,J,D,DNA,CDR3
TRBV6-5,once,TRBJ1-1,TRBD1,TGTGCCAGCAGTTACTCGAGGGGGCAGGGCACTGAAGCTTTCTTT,CASSYSRGQGTEAFF
TRBV9,few,TRBJ1-2,-,TGTGCCAGCACCCGGGCGGACCGTAATGGCTACACCTTC,CASTRADRNGYTF
TRBV5-8,-,TRBJ1-6,-,TGTGCCAGCAGCTTGTCCGTCTCCACCCTCCACTTT,CASSLSVSTLHF
TRBV6-1,-,TRBJ2-4,-,TGTGCCAGCAGTGAATCTGGGGTAGCCAAAAACATTCAGTACTTC,CASSESGVAKNIQYF
TRBV19,once,TRBJ1-3,TRBD1,TGTGCCACTAAAACCGGGACAGGGTCTGGAAACATCATATATTTT,CATKTGTGSGNIIYF
TRBV7-3,-,TRBJ2-1,-,TGTGCCAGCAGCTTATCAACAGACAATGAGCAGTTCTTC,CASSLSTDNEQFF
TRBV11-2,-,TRBJ1-6,-,TGTGCCAGCAGCTTAGAAGGGGGGGCGCAGTCACCCCTCCACTTT,CASSLEGGAQSPLHF
TRBV6-4,-,TRBJ2-1,-,TGTGCCAGCAGTGACTCTAGCGGTTCCTACAATGAGCAGTTCTTC,CASSDSSGSYNEQFF
TRBV18,-,TRBJ2-5,-,TGTGCCAGCTCCTCGGCCGGCAGGGCCGAGACCCAGTACTTC,CASSSAGRAETQYF
TRBV5-4,-,TRBJ2-1,TRBD2,TGTGCCAGCAGAATTGGACTAGACCGACTGTACAATGAGCAGTTCTTC,CASRIGLDRLYNEQFF
TRBV5-1,-,TRBJ2-1,TRBD2,TGCGCCAGCAGCTTGGGTCTTAGCGGGTCCAATGAGCAGTTCTTC,CASSLGLSGSNEQFF
TRBV4-1,-,TRBJ1-3,-,TGCGCCAGCAGCCGAGAGGAGCGGGGAACTGGAAACACCATATATTTT,CASSREERGTGNTIYF
TRBV11-3,-,TRBJ2-3,TRBD1,TGTGCCAGCACCCAGACAGGGTCAGATACGCAGTATTTT,CASTQTGSDTQYF
TRBV7-6,-,TRBJ1-4,-,TGTGCCAGCAGCTTAGCGAGGGGGAGCACTAATGAAAAACTGTTTTTT,CASSLARGSTNEKLFF
TRBV7-7,-,TRBJ2-3,-,TGTGCCAGCGCCACCGGTGGGTCAGATACGCAGTATTTT,CASATGGSDTQYF
TRBV9,-,TRBJ2-7,TRBD1,TGTGCCAGCAGCCGGGACAGGGGATACGAGCAGTACTTC,CASSRDRGYEQYF
TRBV5-1,-,TRBJ2-1,-,TGCGCCAGCAGCACGGCCAGCAAGCCTTCCGATGAGCAGTTCTTC,CASSTASKPSDEQFF
TRBV2,-,TRBJ1-2,-,TGTGCCAGCAGTGACCAGGGTCAAGGCTACACCTTC,CASSDQGQGYTF
TRBV12-5,-,TRBJ2-3,TRBD1,TGTGCTAGTGCGGGACAGGGCGGCACAGATACGCAGTATTTT,CASAGQGGTDTQYF
TRBV5-1,-,TRBJ2-4,-,TGCGCCAGCAGCTTAGGAACCTATACAGGGACTGGCAAAAACATTCAGTACTTC,CASSLGTYTGTGKNIQYF
TRBV7-3,few,TRBJ1-5,-,TGTGCCAGCAGCTTGGTAAGCAATCAGCCCCAGCATTTT,CASSLVSNQPQHF
TRBV5-1,-,TRBJ2-2,-,TGCGCCAGCAGCTTGGCGGGTGGTGCCGGGGAGCTGTTTTTT,CASSLAGGAGELFF
TRBV6-1,-,TRBJ2-2,-,TGTGCCAGCAGTGAACAACTAGCTGGGGAGCTGTTTTTT,CASSEQLAGELFF
TRBV27,-,TRBJ1-2,-,TGTGCCAGCAGTTTTGGAGGGTTCGGTGGCTACACCTTC,CASSFGGFGGYTF
TRBV19,-,TRBJ2-5,-,TGTGCCAGTAGTATAGAAAGGACTATCGTGGAGACCCAGTACTTC,CASSIERTIVETQYF
TRBV28,-,TRBJ2-3,TRBD2,TGTGCCAGCAGTCAAGGACTAGCGGTCGATACGCAGTATTTT,CASSQGLAVDTQYF
TRBV5-5,-,TRBJ1-3,-,TGTGCCAGCAGCTCCCGGGGCTCTGGAAACACCATATATTTT,CASSSRGSGNTIYF
TRBV19,-,TRBJ2-2,-,TGTGCCAGTAGTAAGGCAGCGAACACCGGGGAGCTGTTTTTT,CASSKAANTGELFF
TRBV15,-,TRBJ2-7,TRBD1,TGTGCCACCAGCCGTACAGGGGGTACCCCCTACGAGCAGTACTTC,CATSRTGGTPYEQYF
TRBV4-2,-,TRBJ2-5,-,TGTGCCAGCAGCCAAGATGGCTCCAGCCGAGAGACCCAGTACTTC,CASSQDGSSRETQYF
TRBV7-9,-,TRBJ2-7,TRBD1,TGTGCCAGCAGCTCCTCTGACAGGGGGAGTTACGAGCAGTACTTC,CASSSSDRGSYEQYF
TRBV25-1,-,TRBJ1-1,TRBD1,TGTGCCAGCTCAGACAGGGCCACTGAAGCTTTCTTT,CASSDRATEAFF
TRBV5-1,-,TRBJ1-1,-,TGCGCCAGCAGCTTGTGGGGGGGACAGAACACTGAAGCTTTCTTT,CASSLWGGQNTEAFF